This T cell receptor (beta chain) was retrieved from a study of beta chain features in type 1 diabetes. About the study: On cell yields, gender and age, patients and healthy donors were similar.

V was pared by 5 bases and J by 6 bases, with 5 bases of the junction left unmatched. This CDR3 spans 16 amino acids. The germline V gene has CDR1 MNHEY and CDR2 SMNVEV (reference sequence). Study-wide points: TCRB CDR3s from Type 1 diabetes patients were moderately but significantly shorter in all four CD4+ subsets.

Reverse transcription of all isolated RNA meant that expressed TCRB transcripts were sequenced. This table comes from immunoSEQ multiplex PCR, and its TCRdb copy is limited to in-frame clones, with some not included. The sample holds 640,000 or so clones; around an eighth are singletons and the top ten take 0.035% to 0.045%. This clone showed up just once. As yet, its antigen is unknown. Only one heparinised blood draw was taken per donor, and its volume averaged around 100 mL. The sequenced sample was naive CD4+ T cells from blood. The chain links TRBV27 to TRBJ2-2; 14 nucleotides match TRBD2. The source is a man aged 18 to 30 with type 1 diabetes. This CDR3 reads CASSTVGLAGAGELFF. CDR3 DNA sequence: TGTGCCAGCAGTACGGTGGGACTAGCGGGGGCCGGGGAGCTGTTTTTT.